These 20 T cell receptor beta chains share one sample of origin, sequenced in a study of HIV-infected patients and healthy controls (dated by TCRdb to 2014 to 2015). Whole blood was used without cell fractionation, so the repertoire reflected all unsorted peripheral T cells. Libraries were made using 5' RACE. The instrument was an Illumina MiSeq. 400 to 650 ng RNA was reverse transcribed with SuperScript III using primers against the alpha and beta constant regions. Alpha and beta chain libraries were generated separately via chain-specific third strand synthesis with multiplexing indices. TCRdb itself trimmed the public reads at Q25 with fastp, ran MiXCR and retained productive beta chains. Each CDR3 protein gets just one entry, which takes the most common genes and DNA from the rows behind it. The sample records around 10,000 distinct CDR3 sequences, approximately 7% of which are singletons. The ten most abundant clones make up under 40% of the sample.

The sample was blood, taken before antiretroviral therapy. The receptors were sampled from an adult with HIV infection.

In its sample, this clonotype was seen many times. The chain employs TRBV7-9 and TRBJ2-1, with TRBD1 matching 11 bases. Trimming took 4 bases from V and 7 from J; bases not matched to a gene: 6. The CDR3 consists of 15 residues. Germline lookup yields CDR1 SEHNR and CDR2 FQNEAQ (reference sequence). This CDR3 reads CASSSWTGGRNEQFF. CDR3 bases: TGTGCCAGCAGCTCTTGGACAGGGGGCCGGAATGAGCAGTTCTTC.

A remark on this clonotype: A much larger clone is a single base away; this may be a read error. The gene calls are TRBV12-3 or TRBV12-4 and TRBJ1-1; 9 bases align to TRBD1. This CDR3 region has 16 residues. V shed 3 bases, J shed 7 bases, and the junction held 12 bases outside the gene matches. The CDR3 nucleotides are TGTGCCAGCAGTTTTTTGGACAGGGGCCATGGAGGTGAAGCTTTCTTT. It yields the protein CASSFLDRGHGGEAFF.

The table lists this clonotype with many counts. The CDR3 is CASSSGTGVLTEAFF. As DNA, the CDR3 is TGTGCCAGTAGCAGCGGGACAGGGGTTTTAACTGAAGCTTTCTTT. The chain is built from TRBV19 and TRBJ1-1; 10 positions match TRBD1. Germline V gives CDR1 LNHDA, CDR2 SQIVND (reference sequence). This CDR3 is 15 amino acids long. V shed 6 bases, J shed 5 bases, and the junction held 9 bases outside the gene matches.

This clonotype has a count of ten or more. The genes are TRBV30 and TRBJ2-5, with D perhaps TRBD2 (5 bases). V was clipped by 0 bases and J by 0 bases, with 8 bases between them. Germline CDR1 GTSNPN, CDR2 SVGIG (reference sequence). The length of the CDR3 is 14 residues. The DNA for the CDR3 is TGTGCCTGGAGTGTACCGCGGGACCAAGAGACCCAGTACTTC. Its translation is CAWSVPRDQETQYF. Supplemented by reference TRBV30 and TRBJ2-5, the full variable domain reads SQTIHQWPATLVQPVGSPLSLECTVEGTSNPNLYWYRQAAGRGLQLLFYSVGIGQISSEVPQNLSASRPQDRQFILSSKKLLLSDSGFYLCAWSVPRDQETQYFGPGTRLLVL.

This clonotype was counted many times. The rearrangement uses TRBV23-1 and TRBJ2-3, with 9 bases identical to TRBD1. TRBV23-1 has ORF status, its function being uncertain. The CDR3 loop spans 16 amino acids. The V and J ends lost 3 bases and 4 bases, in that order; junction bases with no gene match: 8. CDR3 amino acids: CASSQAWTGDPDTQYF. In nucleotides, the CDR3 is TGCGCCAGCAGTCAGGCCTGGACAGGGGATCCAGATACGCAGTATTTT.

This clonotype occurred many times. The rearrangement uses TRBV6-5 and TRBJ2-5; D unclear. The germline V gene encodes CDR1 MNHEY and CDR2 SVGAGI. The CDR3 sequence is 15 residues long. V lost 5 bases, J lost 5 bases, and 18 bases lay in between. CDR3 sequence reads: CASSPLLDPRETQYF. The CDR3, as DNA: TGTGCCAGCAGTCCCCTACTGGACCCGCGGGAGACCCAGTACTTC.

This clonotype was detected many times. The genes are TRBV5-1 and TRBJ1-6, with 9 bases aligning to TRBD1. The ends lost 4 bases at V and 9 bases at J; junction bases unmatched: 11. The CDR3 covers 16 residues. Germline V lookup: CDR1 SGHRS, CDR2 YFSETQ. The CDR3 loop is CASSILQGATGSPLHF. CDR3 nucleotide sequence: TGCGCCAGCAGCATACTACAGGGGGCGACAGGTTCACCCCTCCACTTT.

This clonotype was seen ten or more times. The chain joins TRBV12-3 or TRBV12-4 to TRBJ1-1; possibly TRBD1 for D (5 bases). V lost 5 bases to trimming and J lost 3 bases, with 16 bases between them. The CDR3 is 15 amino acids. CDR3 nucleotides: TGTGCCAGCAGTGCCAGGGCGACGATGGACACTGAAGCTTTCTTT. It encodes CASSARATMDTEAFF.

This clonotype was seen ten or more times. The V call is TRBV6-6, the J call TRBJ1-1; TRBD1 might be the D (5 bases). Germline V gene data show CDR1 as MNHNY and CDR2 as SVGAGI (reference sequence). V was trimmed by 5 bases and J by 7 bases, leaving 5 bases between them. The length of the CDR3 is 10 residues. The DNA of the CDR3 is TGTGCCAGCAGTAGGGGTGAAGCTTTCTTT. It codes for CASSRGEAFF.

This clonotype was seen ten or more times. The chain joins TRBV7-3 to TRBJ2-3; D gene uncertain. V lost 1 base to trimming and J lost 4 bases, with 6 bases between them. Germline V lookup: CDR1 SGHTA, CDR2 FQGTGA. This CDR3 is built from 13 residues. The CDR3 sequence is CASSLIGADTQYF. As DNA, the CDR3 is TGTGCCAGCAGCTTAATTGGGGCAGATACGCAGTATTTT.

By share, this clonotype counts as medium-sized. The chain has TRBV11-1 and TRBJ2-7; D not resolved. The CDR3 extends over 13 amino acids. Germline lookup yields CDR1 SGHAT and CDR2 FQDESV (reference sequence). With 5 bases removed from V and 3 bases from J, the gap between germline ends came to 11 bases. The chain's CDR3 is CASSPRTYYEQYF. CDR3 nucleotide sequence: TGTGCCAGCAGCCCAAGGACGTACTACGAGCAGTACTTC.

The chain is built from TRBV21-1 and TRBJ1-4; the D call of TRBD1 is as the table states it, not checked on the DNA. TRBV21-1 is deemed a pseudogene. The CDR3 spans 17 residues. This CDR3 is CASSKDPPCGANEKLFF. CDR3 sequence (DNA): TGTGCCAGCAGCAAAGATCCTCCCTGTGGGGCGAATGAAAAACTGTTTTTT.

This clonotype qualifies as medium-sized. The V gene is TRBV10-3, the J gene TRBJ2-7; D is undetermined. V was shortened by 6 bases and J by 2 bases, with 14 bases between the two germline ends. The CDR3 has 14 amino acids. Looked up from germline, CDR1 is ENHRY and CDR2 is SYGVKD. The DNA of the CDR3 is TGTGCCATCAGAAAAAGAGAGCAACCCTACGAGCAGTACTTC. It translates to CAIRKREQPYEQYF.

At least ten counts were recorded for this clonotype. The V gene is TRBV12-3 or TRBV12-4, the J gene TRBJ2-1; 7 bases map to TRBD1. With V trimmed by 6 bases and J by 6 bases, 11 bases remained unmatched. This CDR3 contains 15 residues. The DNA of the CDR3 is TGTGCCAGCAGCTCCGGGACAGTTAAGGGCAATGAGCAGTTCTTC. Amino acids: CASSSGTVKGNEQFF.

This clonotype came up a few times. The CDR3 loop is CASSETSGGAGSYNEQFF. The CDR3 bases are TGTGCCAGTAGTGAGACTAGCGGGGGGGCCGGATCCTACAATGAGCAGTTCTTC. The chain carries TRBV19 and TRBJ2-1; 14 bases map to TRBD2. Germline lookup yields CDR1 LNHDA and CDR2 SQIVND (reference sequence). CDR3 size: 18 residues. The J segment lost 1 base and the V segment lost 5 bases, leaving 7 bases of the junction unmatched.

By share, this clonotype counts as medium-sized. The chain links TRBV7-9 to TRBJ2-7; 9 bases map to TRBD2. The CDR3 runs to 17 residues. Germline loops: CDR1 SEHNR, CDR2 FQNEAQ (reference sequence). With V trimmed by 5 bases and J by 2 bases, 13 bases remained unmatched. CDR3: CASSPEEIRLAAYEQYF. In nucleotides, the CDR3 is TGTGCCAGCAGCCCCGAGGAAATTCGACTAGCGGCCTACGAGCAGTACTTC. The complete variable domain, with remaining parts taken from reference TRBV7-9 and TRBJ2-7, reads DTGVSQNPRHKITKRGQNVTFRCDPISEHNRLYWYRQTLGQGPEFLTYFQNEAQLEKSRLLSDRFSAERPKGSFSTLEIQRTEQGDSAMYLCASSPEEIRLAAYEQYFGPGTRLTVT.

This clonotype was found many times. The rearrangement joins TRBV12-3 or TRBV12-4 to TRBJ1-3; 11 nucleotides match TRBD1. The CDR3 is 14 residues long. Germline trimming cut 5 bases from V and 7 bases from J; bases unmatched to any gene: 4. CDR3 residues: CASSPRTGGNTIYF. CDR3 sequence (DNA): TGTGCCAGCAGTCCCAGGACAGGGGGCAACACCATATATTTT.

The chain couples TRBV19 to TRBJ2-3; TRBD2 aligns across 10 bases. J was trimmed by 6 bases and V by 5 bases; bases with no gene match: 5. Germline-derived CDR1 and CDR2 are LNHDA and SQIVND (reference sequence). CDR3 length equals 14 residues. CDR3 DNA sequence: TGTGCCAGTAGTCCAGCGGGGGGGCTGGATACGCAGTATTTT. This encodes CASSPAGGLDTQYF. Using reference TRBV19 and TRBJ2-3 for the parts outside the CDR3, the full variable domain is DGGITQSPKYLFRKEGQNVTLSCEQNLNHDAMYWYRQDPGQGLRLIYYSQIVNDFQKGDIAEGYSVSREKKESFPLTVTSAQKNPTAFYLCASSPAGGLDTQYFGPGTRLTVL.

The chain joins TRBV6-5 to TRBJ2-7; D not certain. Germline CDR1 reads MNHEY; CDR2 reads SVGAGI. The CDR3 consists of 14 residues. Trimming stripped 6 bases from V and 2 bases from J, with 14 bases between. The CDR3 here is CASRRVGPTYEQYF. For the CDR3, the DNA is TGTGCCAGCAGGCGAGTCGGTCCAACCTACGAGCAGTACTTC.

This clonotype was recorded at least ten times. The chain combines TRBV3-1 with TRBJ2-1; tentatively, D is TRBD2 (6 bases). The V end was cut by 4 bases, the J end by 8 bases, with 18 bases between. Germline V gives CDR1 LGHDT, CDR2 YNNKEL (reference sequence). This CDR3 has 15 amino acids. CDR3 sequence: CASSRRLETSYEQFF. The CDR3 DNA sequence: TGTGCCAGCAGCCGCAGACTAGAAACTTCGTATGAGCAGTTCTTC.